A selection of T cell receptor beta chains follows, all from one sample in a study of T cells after yellow fever vaccination. TCRdb processed the 5' RACE reads anew with MiXCR; each CDR3 protein has one entry. The table lists around 300,000 distinct CDR3 sequences, 4% to 5.5% of them singletons. The starting material was PBMCs, obtained 15 days after the yellow fever booster vaccination. These receptors were taken from a man aged 18 to 29 who received the YFV17D yellow fever vaccine. The CDR3 runs from the conserved cysteine through the conserved F or W. The D gene is left open where the match is weak. Clone size is given for some rows only: seen once, a few or many times, or a class if the clone is expanded.

clone_size d_call j_call v_call cdr3_nt cdr3_aa
many . TRBJ2-2 TRBV3-1 TGTGCCAGCAGCCAACCCGACAGATCCGGGGAGCTGTTTTTT CASSQPDRSGELFF
many . TRBJ2-5 TRBV28 TGTGCCAGCAGTTTGTTTGGGGCGGGAGAGACCCAGTACTTC CASSLFGAGETQYF
many TRBD1 TRBJ2-7 TRBV5-1 TGCGCCAGCAGCACGGTCAGGGACAGGGGCCACGAGCAGTACTTC CASSTVRDRGHEQYF
many TRBD1 TRBJ1-1 TRBV7-9 TGTGCCAGCAGAACAGGGGCCGCCACATCCATGAACACTGAAGCTTTCTTT CASRTGAATSMNTEAFF
. . TRBJ1-1 TRBV7-2 TGTGCCAGCAGCCCCGGTCTTCTCGGGGTGAACACTGAAGCTTTCTTT CASSPGLLGVNTEAFF
few . TRBJ2-6 TRBV10-3 TGTGCCATCTTGAGCTCTGGGGCCAACGTCCTGACTTTC CAILSSGANVLTF
. . TRBJ2-7 TRBV25-1 TGTGCCAGTACGAGCGGGTTTCGAGAGCAGTACTTC CASTSGFREQYF
few . TRBJ2-3 TRBV12-3/TRBV12-4 TGTGCCAGCATTTTAGTTGTGGGAGGCACAGATACGCAGTATTTT CASILVVGGTDTQYF
many . TRBJ2-4 TRBV5-1 TGCGCCAGCAGCTTTAGATACATTCAGTACTTC CASSFRYIQYF
few TRBD1 TRBJ1-5 TRBV6-5 TGTGCCAGCAGTTCCCACAGGGGTGATCAGCCCCAGCATTTT CASSSHRGDQPQHF
many TRBD1 TRBJ2-7 TRBV29-1 TGCAGCGCTACCCGGGGGACAGGGGCGTACGAGCAGTACTTC CSATRGTGAYEQYF
. TRBD1 TRBJ1-6 TRBV2 TGTGCCAGCAGTGCCCGGACAGGGGGTAATTCACCCCTCCACTTT CASSARTGGNSPLHF
many . TRBJ2-2 TRBV10-3 TGTGCCATCAGGCTACCGAACACCGGGGAGCTGTTTTTT CAIRLPNTGELFF
few . TRBJ2-7 TRBV10-1 TGCGCCAGCAGTAAACGGAGGACCTACGAGCAGTACTTC CASSKRRTYEQYF
. TRBD2 TRBJ2-3 TRBV18 TGTGCCACCTCCTGGACTAGCGGGGCGCCAGATACGCAGTATTTT CATSWTSGAPDTQYF
many . TRBJ2-7 TRBV12-3/TRBV12-4 TGTGCCAGCAGTACCCTCGGGGCCCCGTTTCGGAACGAGCAGTACTTC CASSTLGAPFRNEQYF
few . TRBJ1-6 TRBV7-9 TGTGCCAGCCATCAATCGGAAGATTCACCCCTCCACTTT CASHQSEDSPLHF
many TRBD2 TRBJ2-5 TRBV10-3 TGTGCCATCAGCCTAGCGGGGGGCCAAGAGACCCAGTACTTC CAISLAGGQETQYF
. . TRBJ1-1 TRBV2 TGTGCCAGCCGCGACCAACTAGACACTGAAGCTTTCTTT CASRDQLDTEAFF
many TRBD2 TRBJ2-5 TRBV7-2 TGTGCCAGCAGCTTAGGGGTCCTAGCGGGGGGGCTAGAGACCCAGTACTTC CASSLGVLAGGLETQYF
many . TRBJ2-2 TRBV28 TGTGCCAGCAGTACTACAGGGCCTGGGGAGCTGTTTTTT CASSTTGPGELFF
many . TRBJ2-3 TRBV12-3/TRBV12-4 TGTGCCAGCAGTTTATTAAGTGACGGTCGCACAGATACGCAGTATTTT CASSLLSDGRTDTQYF
. . TRBJ2-5 TRBV20-1 TGCAGTGCCCTCGCCCTCGTAGGGACCCAGTACTTC CSALALVGTQYF
. . TRBJ1-1 TRBV20-1 TGCAGTGCTAGAGCTCCAGGGGCGCGGAGCACTGAAGCTTTCTTT CSARAPGARSTEAFF
. . TRBJ2-1 TRBV4-1 TGCGCCAGCAGCCAAGTCTTGTCTAGGGGGGCTGAGGGTGAGCAGTTCTTC CASSQVLSRGAEGEQFF
many . TRBJ2-2 TRBV24-1 TGTGCCACCAGTGGACAAACCACCGGGGAGCTGTTTTTT CATSGQTTGELFF
few . TRBJ2-1 TRBV19 TGTGCCAGTAGTTTATTCCTCACTACCAACAATGAGCAGTTCTTC CASSLFLTTNNEQFF
. TRBD1 TRBJ2-2 TRBV2 TGTGACAGCACAGACAGGGTGCACACCGGGGAGCTGTTTTTT CDSTDRVHTGELFF
few . TRBJ1-3 TRBV6-5 TGTGCCAGCGGAGTCTCGGGAAACACCATATATTTT CASGVSGNTIYF
many . TRBJ1-5 TRBV7-2 TGTGCCAGCAGCGCCGGACCTTCGGCGAGTCAGCCCCAGCATTTT CASSAGPSASQPQHF
few . TRBJ2-5 TRBV30 TGTGCCTGGAGTCCGCTGGCGGACGAAGAGACCCAGTACTTC CAWSPLADEETQYF
many . TRBJ2-7 TRBV4-3 TGCGCCAGCAGCCAAACTACACAGGCCTACTACGAGCAGTACTTC CASSQTTQAYYEQYF
many . TRBJ2-1 TRBV6-5 TGTGCCAGCACCCTGACAGGAACATCCTACAATGAGCAGTTCTTC CASTLTGTSYNEQFF
many . TRBJ2-1 TRBV20-1 TGCAGTGCTTCGTCGACACGGGAAAGGAATGAGCAGTTCTTC CSASSTRERNEQFF
many . TRBJ1-4 TRBV20-1 TGCAGTGCTAGAACGGGGTTCGAGGAAGAAAAACTGTTTTTT CSARTGFEEEKLFF
few . TRBJ2-3 TRBV28 TGTGCCAGCAGAGACGTAAGGGTTTCCCCCTCCAATACGCAGTATTTT CASRDVRVSPSNTQYF
few . TRBJ1-1 TRBV4-1 TGCGCCAGCAGCCAAGTTGCGGAGGAGGGGAACACTGAAGCTTTCTTT CASSQVAEEGNTEAFF
many . TRBJ1-1 TRBV29-1 TGCAGCGTGGAAGGTGGCGGGGACACTGAAGCTTTCTTT CSVEGGGDTEAFF
. TRBD1 TRBJ1-3 TRBV5-1 TGCGCCAGCAGTTACCAGACAGGGCACACTGGAAACACCATATATTTT CASSYQTGHTGNTIYF
few . TRBJ2-2 TRBV29-1 TGCAGCGTTGTCGGGGGTACCGGGGAGCTGTTTTTT CSVVGGTGELFF
many . TRBJ2-1 TRBV5-1 TGCGCCAGCAGCTTGACAGGCTGGGGGCAGTTCTTC CASSLTGWGQFF
few . TRBJ1-1 TRBV4-1 TGCGCCAGCAGCCAAGATATCCGGGTTAACACTGAAGCTTTCTTT CASSQDIRVNTEAFF
many TRBD2 TRBJ2-5 TRBV10-3 TGTGCCATCAGTCGACTAGCGGGAGAGACCCAGTACTTC CAISRLAGETQYF
many TRBD1 TRBJ2-1 TRBV7-2 TGTGCCAGCAGCTTCCGGGACAGGACTCGCAATGAGCAGTTCTTC CASSFRDRTRNEQFF
. TRBD1 TRBJ1-2 TRBV4-3 TGCGCCAGCAGCCTAGGACAGGGCCGAGGCGATGGCTACACCTTC CASSLGQGRGDGYTF
. . TRBJ1-3 TRBV28 TGTGCCAGCAGTTTTCTGTTACAGACAGACTCTGGAAACACCATATATTTT CASSFLLQTDSGNTIYF
many . TRBJ1-6 TRBV28 TGTGCCAGCAGTTTATATTTGTTGGGGAGCTCCTATAATTCACCCCTCCACTTT CASSLYLLGSSYNSPLHF